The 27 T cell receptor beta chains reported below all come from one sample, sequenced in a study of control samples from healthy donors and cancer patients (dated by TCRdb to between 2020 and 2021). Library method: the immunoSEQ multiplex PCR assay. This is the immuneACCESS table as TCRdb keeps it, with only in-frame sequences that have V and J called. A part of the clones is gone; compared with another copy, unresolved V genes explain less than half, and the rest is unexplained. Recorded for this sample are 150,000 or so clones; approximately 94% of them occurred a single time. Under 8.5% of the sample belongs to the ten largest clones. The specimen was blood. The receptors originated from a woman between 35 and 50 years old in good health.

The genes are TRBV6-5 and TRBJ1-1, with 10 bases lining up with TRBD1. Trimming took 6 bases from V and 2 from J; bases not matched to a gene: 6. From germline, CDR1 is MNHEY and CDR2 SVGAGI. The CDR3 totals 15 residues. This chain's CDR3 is CASRGQGRINTEAFF. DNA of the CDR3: TGTGCCAGCAGGGGACAGGGGAGAATCAACACTGAAGCTTTCTTT.

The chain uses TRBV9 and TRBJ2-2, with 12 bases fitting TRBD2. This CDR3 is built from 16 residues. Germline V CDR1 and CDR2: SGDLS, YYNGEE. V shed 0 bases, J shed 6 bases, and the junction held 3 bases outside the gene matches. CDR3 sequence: CASSVALAGGAGELFF. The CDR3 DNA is TGTGCCAGCAGCGTAGCGCTAGCGGGGGGGGCCGGGGAGCTGTTTTTT.

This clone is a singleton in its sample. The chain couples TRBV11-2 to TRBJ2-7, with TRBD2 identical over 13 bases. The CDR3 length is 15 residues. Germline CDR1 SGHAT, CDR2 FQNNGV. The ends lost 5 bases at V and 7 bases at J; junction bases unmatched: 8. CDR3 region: CASSPRLAGGGEQYF. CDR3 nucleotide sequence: TGTGCCAGCAGCCCGAGACTAGCGGGAGGTGGTGAGCAGTACTTC.

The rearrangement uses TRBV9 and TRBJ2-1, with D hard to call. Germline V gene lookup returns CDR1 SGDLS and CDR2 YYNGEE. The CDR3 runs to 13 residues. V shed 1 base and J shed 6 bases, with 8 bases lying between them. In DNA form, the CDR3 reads TGTGCCAGCAGCGTAAAACTCCTCAATGAGCAGTTCTTC. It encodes CASSVKLLNEQFF.

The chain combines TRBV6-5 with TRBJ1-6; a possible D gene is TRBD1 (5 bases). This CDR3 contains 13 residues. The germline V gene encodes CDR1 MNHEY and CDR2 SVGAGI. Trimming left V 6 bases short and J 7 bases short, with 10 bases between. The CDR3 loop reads CASRGQSNSPLHF. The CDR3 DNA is TGTGCCAGCAGAGGACAAAGCAATTCACCCCTCCACTTT.

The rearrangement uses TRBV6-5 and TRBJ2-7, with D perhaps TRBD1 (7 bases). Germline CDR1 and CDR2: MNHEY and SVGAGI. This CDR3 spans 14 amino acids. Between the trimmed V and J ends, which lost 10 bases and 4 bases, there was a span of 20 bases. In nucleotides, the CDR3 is TGTGCCACCGATGCGGGGCACAGGGGTTACGAGCAGTACTTC. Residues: CATDAGHRGYEQYF.

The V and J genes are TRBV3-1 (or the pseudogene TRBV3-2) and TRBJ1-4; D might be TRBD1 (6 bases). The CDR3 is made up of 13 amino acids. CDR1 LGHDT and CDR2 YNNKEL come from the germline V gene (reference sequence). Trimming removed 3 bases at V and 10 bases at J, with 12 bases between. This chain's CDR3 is CASSQSYRVKLFF. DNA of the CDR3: TGTGCCAGCAGCCAGTCATACAGGGTAAAACTGTTTTTT.

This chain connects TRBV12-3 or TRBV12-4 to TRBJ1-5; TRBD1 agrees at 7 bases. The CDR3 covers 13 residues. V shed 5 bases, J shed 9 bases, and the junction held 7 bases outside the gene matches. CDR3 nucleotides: TGTGCCAGCAGTCACAATCACAGGGGGCCCCAGCATTTT. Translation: CASSHNHRGPQHF.

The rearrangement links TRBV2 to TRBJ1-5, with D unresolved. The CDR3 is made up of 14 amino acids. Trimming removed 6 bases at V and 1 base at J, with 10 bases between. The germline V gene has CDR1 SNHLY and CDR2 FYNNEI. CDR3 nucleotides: TGTGCCAGCAGCCGGGCGTTGAGCAATCAGCCCCAGCATTTT. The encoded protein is CASSRALSNQPQHF. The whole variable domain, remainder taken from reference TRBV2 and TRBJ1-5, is EPEVTQTPSHQVTQMGQEVILRCVPISNHLYFYWYRQILGQKVEFLVSFYNNEISEKSEIFDDQFSVERPDGSNFTLKIRSTKLEDSAMYFCASSRALSNQPQHFGDGTRLSIL.

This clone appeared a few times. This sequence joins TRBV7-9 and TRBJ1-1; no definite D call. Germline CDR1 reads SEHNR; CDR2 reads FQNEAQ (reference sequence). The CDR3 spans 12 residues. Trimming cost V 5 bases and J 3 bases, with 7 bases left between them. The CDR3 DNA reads TGTGCCAGCAGCCGTGATGACACTGAAGCTTTCTTT. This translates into CASSRDDTEAFF.

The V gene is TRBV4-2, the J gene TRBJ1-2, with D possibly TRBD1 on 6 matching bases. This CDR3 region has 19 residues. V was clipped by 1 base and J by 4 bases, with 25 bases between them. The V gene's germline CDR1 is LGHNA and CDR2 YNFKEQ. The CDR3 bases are TGTGCCAGCAGCCAAGGCACAGGGAAGGACACGCCGCTCGCCTATGGCTACACCTTC. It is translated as CASSQGTGKDTPLAYGYTF.

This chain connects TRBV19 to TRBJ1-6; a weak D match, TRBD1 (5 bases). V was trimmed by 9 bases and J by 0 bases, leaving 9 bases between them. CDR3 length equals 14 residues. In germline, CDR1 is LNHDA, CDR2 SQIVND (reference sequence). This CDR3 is CASHDSSYNSPLHF. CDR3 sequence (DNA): TGTGCCAGCCACGACAGCTCCTATAATTCACCCCTCCACTTT. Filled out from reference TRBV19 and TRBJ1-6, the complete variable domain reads DGGITQSPKYLFRKEGQNVTLSCEQNLNHDAMYWYRQDPGQGLRLIYYSQIVNDFQKGDIAEGYSVSREKKESFPLTVTSAQKNPTAFYLCASHDSSYNSPLHFGNGTRLTVT.

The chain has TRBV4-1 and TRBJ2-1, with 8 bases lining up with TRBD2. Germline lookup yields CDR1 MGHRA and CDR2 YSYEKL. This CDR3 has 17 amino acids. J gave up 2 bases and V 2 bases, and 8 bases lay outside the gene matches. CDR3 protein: CASSQSLAVQTYNEQFF. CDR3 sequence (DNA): TGCGCCAGCAGCCAATCACTAGCGGTCCAGACCTACAATGAGCAGTTCTTC.

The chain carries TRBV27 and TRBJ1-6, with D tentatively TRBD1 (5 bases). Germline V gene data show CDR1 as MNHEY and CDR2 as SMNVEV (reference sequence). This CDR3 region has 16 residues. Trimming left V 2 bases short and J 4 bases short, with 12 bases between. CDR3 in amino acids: CASSLPRDQYNSPLHF. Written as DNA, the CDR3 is TGTGCCAGCAGTTTACCCCGGGACCAGTATAATTCACCCCTCCACTTT.

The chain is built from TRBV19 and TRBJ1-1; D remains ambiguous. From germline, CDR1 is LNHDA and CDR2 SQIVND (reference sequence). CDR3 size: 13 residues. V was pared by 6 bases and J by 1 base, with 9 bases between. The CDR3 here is CASRRVGNTEAFF. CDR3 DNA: TGTGCCAGTAGAAGGGTCGGGAACACTGAAGCTTTCTTT.

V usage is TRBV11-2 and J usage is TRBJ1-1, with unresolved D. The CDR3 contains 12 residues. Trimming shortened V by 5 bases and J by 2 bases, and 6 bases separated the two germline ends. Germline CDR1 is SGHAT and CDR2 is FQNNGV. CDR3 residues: CASSQVNTEAFF. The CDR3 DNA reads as TGTGCCAGCAGCCAGGTTAACACTGAAGCTTTCTTT.

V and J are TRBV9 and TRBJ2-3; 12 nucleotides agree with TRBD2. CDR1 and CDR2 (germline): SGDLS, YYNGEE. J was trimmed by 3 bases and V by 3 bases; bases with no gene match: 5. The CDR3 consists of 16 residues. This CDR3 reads CASSDGLAGTTDTQYF. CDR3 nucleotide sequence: TGTGCCAGCAGCGACGGACTAGCGGGGACTACAGATACGCAGTATTTT.

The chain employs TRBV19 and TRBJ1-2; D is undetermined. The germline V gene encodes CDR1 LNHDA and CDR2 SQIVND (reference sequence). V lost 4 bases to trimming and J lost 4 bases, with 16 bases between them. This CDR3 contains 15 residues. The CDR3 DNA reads TGTGCCAGTAGTAGACCGGGCCCTATTTCCTATGGCTACACCTTC. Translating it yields CASSRPGPISYGYTF.

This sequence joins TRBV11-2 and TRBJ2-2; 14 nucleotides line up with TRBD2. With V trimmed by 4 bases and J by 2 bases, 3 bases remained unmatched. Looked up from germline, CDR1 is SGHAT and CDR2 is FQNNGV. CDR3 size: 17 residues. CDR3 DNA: TGTGCCAGCAGCTCCGGACTAGCGGGAGGAAACACCGGGGAGCTGTTTTTT. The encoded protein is CASSSGLAGGNTGELFF.

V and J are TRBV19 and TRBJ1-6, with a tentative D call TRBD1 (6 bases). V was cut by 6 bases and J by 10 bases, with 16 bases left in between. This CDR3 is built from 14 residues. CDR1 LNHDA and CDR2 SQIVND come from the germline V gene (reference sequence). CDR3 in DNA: TGTGCCAGTAGCGACTCGGGGGCTGGATCACCCCTCCACTTT. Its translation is CASSDSGAGSPLHF.

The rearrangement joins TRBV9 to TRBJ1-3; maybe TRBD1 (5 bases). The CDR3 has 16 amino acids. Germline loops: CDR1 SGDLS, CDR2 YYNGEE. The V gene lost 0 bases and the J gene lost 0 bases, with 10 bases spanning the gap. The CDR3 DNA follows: TGTGCCAGCAGCGTAGATGGGGGTCTCTCTGGAAACACCATATATTTT. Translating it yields CASSVDGGLSGNTIYF.

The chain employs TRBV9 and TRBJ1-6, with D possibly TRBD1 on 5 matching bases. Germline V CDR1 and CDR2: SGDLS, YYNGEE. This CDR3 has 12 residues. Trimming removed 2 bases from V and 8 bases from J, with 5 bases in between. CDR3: CASSVGDSPLHF. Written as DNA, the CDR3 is TGTGCCAGCAGCGTGGGGGATTCACCCCTCCACTTT.

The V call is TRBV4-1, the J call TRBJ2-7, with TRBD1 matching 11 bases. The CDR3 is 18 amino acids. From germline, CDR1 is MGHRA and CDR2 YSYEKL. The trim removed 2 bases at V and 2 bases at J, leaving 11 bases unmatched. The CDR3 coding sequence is TGCGCCAGCAGCCAATCGGGGACAGGGGGTGCGCGGACCTACGAGCAGTACTTC. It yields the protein CASSQSGTGGARTYEQYF.

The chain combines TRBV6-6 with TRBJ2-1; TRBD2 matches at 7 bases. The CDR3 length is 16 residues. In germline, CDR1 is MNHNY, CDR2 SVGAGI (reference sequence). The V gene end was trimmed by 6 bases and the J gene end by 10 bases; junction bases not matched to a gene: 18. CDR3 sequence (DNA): TGTGCCAGCAGCCCACTCCCGCCGGGACTACAATGGGAGCAGTTCTTC. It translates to CASSPLPPGLQWEQFF.

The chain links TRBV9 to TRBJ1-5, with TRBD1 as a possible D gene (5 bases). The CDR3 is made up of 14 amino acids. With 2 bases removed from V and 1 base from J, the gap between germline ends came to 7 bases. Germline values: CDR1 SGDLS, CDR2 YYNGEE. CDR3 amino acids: CASSVRDSNQPQHF. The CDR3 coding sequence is TGTGCCAGCAGCGTTCGGGACAGCAATCAGCCCCAGCATTTT.

The CDR3 bases are TGTGCCAGCAGTTTACCCCCGGGACGAGACAGGGAGCAGTACTTC. Translating gives CASSLPPGRDREQYF. The chain links TRBV7-9 to TRBJ2-7; D may be TRBD1 (6 bases). The length of the CDR3 is 15 residues. V lost 6 bases and J lost 7, with 22 bases in between. Germline CDR1 and CDR2: SEHNR and FQNEAQ (reference sequence).

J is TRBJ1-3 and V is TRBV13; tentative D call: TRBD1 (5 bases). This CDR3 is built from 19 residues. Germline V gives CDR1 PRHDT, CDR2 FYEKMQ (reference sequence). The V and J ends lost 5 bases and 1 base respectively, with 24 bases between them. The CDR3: CASSHIRTGGVGSGNTIYF. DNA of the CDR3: TGTGCCAGCAGCCACATACGTACCGGGGGGGTAGGGTCTGGAAACACCATATATTTT.